One sample yielded the 27 T cell receptor beta chains listed below, sequenced in a study of cytomegalovirus exposure and HLA in healthy donors. Vbeta (60) and Jbeta (13) primers were used in the PCR. Libraries were prepared by immunoSEQ multiplex PCR; TCRdb keeps only in-frame clonotypes and omits some of them. The sample carries roughly 250,000 clones, approximately 84% recorded once. Material for sequencing was PBMCs. These receptors originate from a middle-aged woman in good health and CMV-seropositive.

The rearrangement joins TRBV28 to TRBJ1-2; no reliable D call. V was trimmed by 7 bases and J by 3 bases, leaving 12 bases between them. This CDR3 is built from 13 residues. Per germline, CDR1 MDHEN and CDR2 SYDVKM. CDR3 region: CASNGGPYYGYTF. DNA of the CDR3: TGTGCCAGCAATGGAGGCCCCTACTATGGCTACACCTTC.

This chain uses TRBV15 with TRBJ2-4; TRBD2 agrees at 9 bases. Germline V CDR1 and CDR2: LNHNV, YYDKDF (reference sequence). The length of the CDR3 is 17 residues. The junction had 7 bases not matched to a gene; V was cut back by 3 bases and J by 1 base. The CDR3 DNA is TGTGCCACCAGCAGTTCCGCTAGCGGGATCGCCAAAAACATTCAGTACTTC. Protein: CATSSSASGIAKNIQYF. Combining the CDR3 with reference TRBV15 and TRBJ2-4 gives the whole variable domain DAMVIQNPRYQVTQFGKPVTLSCSQTLNHNVMYWYQQKSSQAPKLLFHYYDKDFNNEADTPDNFQSRRPNTSFCFLDIRSPGLGDTAMYLCATSSSASGIAKNIQYFGAGTRLSVL.

This clone was picked up one time. This CDR3 is CASSFDSLAGGYYEQYF. As DNA, the CDR3 is TGCGCCAGCAGCTTCGATTCCCTAGCGGGAGGTTATTACGAGCAGTACTTC. This chain links TRBV5-1 with TRBJ2-7; 11 nucleotides agree with TRBD2. J was trimmed by 4 bases and V by 2 bases; bases with no gene match: 11. CDR3 length equals 17 residues. Germline-derived CDR1 and CDR2 are SGHRS and YFSETQ.

On this clone: In the same sample, other DNA sequences code for this CDR3. This chain uses TRBV7-9 with TRBJ2-7; TRBD1 agrees at 7 bases. With V trimmed by 2 bases and J by 2 bases, 0 bases remained unmatched. The CDR3 sequence is 13 residues long. Germline CDR1 and CDR2: SEHNR and FQNEAQ (reference sequence). CDR3 bases: TGTGCCAGCAGCTTACAGGGGGCCTACGAGCAGTACTTC. Translating it yields CASSLQGAYEQYF.

The gene calls are TRBV5-6 and TRBJ2-7; TRBD2 matches at 7 bases. V dropped 4 bases and J dropped 1; count of bases not matched to a gene: 17. This CDR3 has 18 residues. Germline CDR1 reads SGHDT; CDR2 reads YYEEEE. The CDR3 DNA is TGTGCCAGCAGCCCCCGACGCGGGAGTAATTTAGGGTCCTACGAGCAGTACTTC. This gives the protein CASSPRRGSNLGSYEQYF.

CDR3 protein: CASSFTGTGLDTEAFF. CDR3 in DNA: TGTGCCAGCAGCTTCACCGGGACAGGACTAGACACTGAAGCTTTCTTT. This chain links TRBV7-3 with TRBJ1-1, with 8 bases identical to TRBD1. The CDR3 totals 16 residues. Per the germline V gene, CDR1 is SGHTA and CDR2 is FQGTGA. After removal of 3 bases from V and 3 bases from J, the junction contained 9 bases not matched to a gene.

The gene calls are TRBV7-2 and TRBJ2-1; 11 bases are shared with TRBD2. CDR1 is SGHTA and CDR2 is FQGNSA in the germline V gene. V lost 1 base and J lost 4; bases outside the gene matches: 3. This CDR3 has 16 residues. CDR3 residues: CASSLGGTSGYNEQFF. The CDR3, as DNA: TGTGCCAGCAGCTTAGGGGGGACTAGCGGTTACAATGAGCAGTTCTTC.

To note about this clone: Different DNA sequences within this sample yield the same CDR3. This chain joins TRBV29-1 and TRBJ1-2; 9 positions agree with TRBD1. The J segment lost 3 bases and the V segment lost 4 bases, leaving 0 bases of the junction unmatched. In germline, CDR1 is SQVTM, CDR2 ANQGSEA. The length of the CDR3 is 12 residues. CDR3 loop: CSVGDRDYGYTF. The CDR3 nucleotides are TGCAGCGTTGGGGACAGGGACTATGGCTACACCTTC.

This clone was recorded a few times. The chain joins TRBV2 to TRBJ1-2; the D gene is possibly TRBD1 (6 bases). CDR1 is SNHLY, CDR2 FYNNEI, per germline. V dropped 3 bases and J dropped 3 bases, with 17 bases sitting between them. The CDR3 is made up of 16 amino acids. DNA for the CDR3: TGTGCCAGCAGTGACTCGCGGATGGGGGCTGACTATGGCTACACCTTC. This codes for CASSDSRMGADYGYTF.

This clone has just a few counts. V and J are TRBV27 and TRBJ1-5, with a tentative D call TRBD1 (6 bases). The CDR3 covers 15 residues. The ends were cut back, 6 bases at V and 3 bases at J, with 15 bases in the middle. Looked up from germline, CDR1 is MNHEY and CDR2 is SMNVEV (reference sequence). CDR3 nucleotide sequence: TGTGCCAGCAGCTTAGCGGCAGGGGACAATCAGCCCCAGCATTTT. Encoded protein: CASSLAAGDNQPQHF.

The chain is built from TRBV2 and TRBJ1-3; D is possibly TRBD1 (5 bases). CDR3 size: 14 residues. Germline V lookup: CDR1 SNHLY, CDR2 FYNNEI. Between the trimmed V and J ends, which lost 7 bases and 2 bases, there was a span of 12 bases. CDR3 sequence reads: CASTNRGTGNTIYF. For the CDR3, the DNA is TGTGCCAGCACCAATCGGGGGACTGGAAACACCATATATTTT.

The rearrangement joins TRBV28 to TRBJ1-5; possibly TRBD1 for D (6 bases). V lost 4 bases to trimming and J lost 7 bases, with 20 bases between them. The CDR3 loop spans 16 amino acids. Germline values: CDR1 MDHEN, CDR2 SYDVKM. DNA of the CDR3: TGTGCCAGCAGTTCCGGACAGCCCCCCCTCTTACAGCCCCAGCATTTT. This sequence encodes CASSSGQPPLLQPQHF. The variable domain in full, with the rest retrieved from reference TRBV28 and TRBJ1-5, is DVKVTQSSRYLVKRTGEKVFLECVQDMDHENMFWYRQDPGLGLRLIYFSYDVKMKEKGDIPEGYSVSREKKERFSLILESASTNQTSMYLCASSSGQPPLLQPQHFGDGTRLSIL.

This sequence joins TRBV27 and TRBJ2-5; D remains unclear. The better agreement between TRBJ2-7 and the DNA end casts doubt on the J call. Germline V lookup: CDR1 MNHEY, CDR2 SMNVEV (reference sequence). This CDR3 comprises 13 residues. The CDR3 nucleotides read TGTGCCAGCAGCCTGAGACCAAACTACGAGCAGTACTTC. Translated: CASSLRPNYEQYF.

The chain uses TRBV5-8 and TRBJ2-7; 8 positions match TRBD2. The CDR3 spans 16 residues. The V gene's germline CDR1 is SGHTS and CDR2 YDEGEE. With V trimmed by 0 bases and J by 2 bases, 7 bases remained unmatched. The CDR3 DNA reads TGTGCCAGCAGCTTGGTTCCTAGCGGGCCAACCTACGAGCAGTACTTC. Amino acids: CASSLVPSGPTYEQYF. Full variable domain (missing parts from reference TRBV5-8 and TRBJ2-7): EAGVTQSPTHLIKTRGQQATLRCSPISGHTSVYWYQQALGLGLQFLLWYDEGEERNRGNFPPRFSGRQFPNYSSELNVNALELEDSALYLCASSLVPSGPTYEQYFGPGTRLTVT.

The chain uses TRBV9 and TRBJ1-2; D gene unclear. Germline CDR1 and CDR2: SGDLS and YYNGEE. The CDR3 totals 14 residues. V shed 0 bases and J shed 5 bases, with 11 bases lying between them. In nucleotides, the CDR3 is TGTGCCAGCAGCGTAGATTCAGCCGGGTATGGCTACACCTTC. Its protein is CASSVDSAGYGYTF.

A few counts support this clone. In DNA, the CDR3 is TGTGCCAGCAGCCCGGGACTAGCAACCGAGCAGTACTTC. It translates to CASSPGLATEQYF. The V and J genes are TRBV6-6 and TRBJ2-7; 9 bases line up with TRBD2. Germline V lookup: CDR1 MNHNY, CDR2 SVGAGI (reference sequence). There are 13 residues in the CDR3. The ends lost 6 bases at V and 6 bases at J; junction bases unmatched: 6.

V is TRBV4-2 and J is TRBJ2-7, with a tentative D call TRBD2 (8 bases). The CDR3 totals 19 residues. CDR1 and CDR2 (germline): LGHNA, YNFKEQ. V was pared by 1 base and J by 2 bases, with 24 bases between. CDR3 nucleotides: TGTGCCAGCAGCCAAGGGCCACTGAGGGGGCTAGCGGGTACCTACGAGCAGTACTTC. Its protein is CASSQGPLRGLAGTYEQYF.

In this sample, this clone turned up a few times. This rearrangement joins TRBV6-5 to TRBJ2-7, with 12 bases lining up with TRBD2. The ends lost 0 bases at V and 3 bases at J; junction bases unmatched: 0. The CDR3 runs to 15 residues. In germline, CDR1 is MNHEY, CDR2 SVGAGI. This CDR3 reads CASSYSTSGSYEQYF. CDR3 in DNA: TGTGCCAGCAGTTACTCGACTAGCGGGAGCTACGAGCAGTACTTC.

The genes are TRBV28 and TRBJ1-5; D remains unclear. Germline values: CDR1 MDHEN, CDR2 SYDVKM. This CDR3 spans 14 amino acids. The ends were cut back, 4 bases at V and 7 bases at J, with 14 bases in the middle. The CDR3 is CASSSGGGRQPQHF. CDR3 DNA sequence: TGTGCCAGCAGTTCGGGAGGTGGAAGGCAGCCCCAGCATTTT.

This sequence joins TRBV5-6 and TRBJ2-7, with a possible D match to TRBD2 (5 bases). Deletions cut 0 bases from V and 3 bases from J, with 13 bases between. The CDR3 has 15 amino acids. Germline V lookup: CDR1 SGHDT, CDR2 YYEEEE. CDR3: CASSLEQAGNYEQYF. In nucleotides, the CDR3 is TGTGCCAGCAGCTTGGAGCAGGCGGGTAACTACGAGCAGTACTTC.

The chain couples TRBV6-5 to TRBJ2-5; 7 positions match TRBD2. Losses at the gene ends were 8 bases for V and 5 bases for J; bases not matched to a gene: 8. Germline assignment: CDR1 MNHEY and CDR2 SVGAGI. The CDR3 runs to 13 residues. CDR3: CASHRTSGETQYF. CDR3 nucleotides: TGTGCCAGCCATAGGACTAGTGGGGAGACCCAGTACTTC.

Worth noting for this clone: The same CDR3 also results from other DNA sequences found in this sample. The gene calls are TRBV30 and TRBJ1-5; D is ambiguous. This CDR3 region has 15 residues. Trimming shortened V by 0 bases and J by 0 bases, and 9 bases separated the two germline ends. Germline V lookup: CDR1 GTSNPN, CDR2 SVGIG (reference sequence). Written as DNA, the CDR3 is TGTGCCTGGAGTGTCCCGGGTTATAGCAATCAGCCCCAGCATTTT. It yields the protein CAWSVPGYSNQPQHF.

This chain joins TRBV10-3 and TRBJ1-2; 7 positions agree with TRBD1. The V gene end was trimmed by 6 bases and the J gene end by 2 bases; junction bases not matched to a gene: 3. Looked up from germline, CDR1 is ENHRY and CDR2 is SYGVKD. CDR3 length equals 13 residues. Written as DNA, the CDR3 is TGTGCCATCAGCGGGACAGAGAACTATGGCTACACCTTC. Protein: CAISGTENYGYTF.

The CDR3 here is CASSGQGFVTEAFF. The CDR3, as DNA: TGTGCCAGTAGCGGACAGGGGTTTGTCACTGAAGCTTTCTTT. The chain carries TRBV19 and TRBJ1-1; TRBD1 agrees at 9 bases. CDR1 and CDR2 (germline): LNHDA, SQIVND (reference sequence). The CDR3 is 14 amino acids. V was pared by 6 bases and J by 4 bases, with 6 bases of the junction left unmatched. Drawing the rest from reference TRBV19 and TRBJ1-1, the complete variable domain is DGGITQSPKYLFRKEGQNVTLSCEQNLNHDAMYWYRQDPGQGLRLIYYSQIVNDFQKGDIAEGYSVSREKKESFPLTVTSAQKNPTAFYLCASSGQGFVTEAFFGQGTRLTVV.

The chain carries TRBV28 and TRBJ2-3, with 10 bases lining up with TRBD2. Germline V gene sequence: CDR1 MDHEN, CDR2 SYDVKM. The CDR3 loop spans 15 amino acids. Germline trimming cut 3 bases from V and 5 bases from J; bases unmatched to any gene: 5. The CDR3 nucleotides are TGTGCCAGCAGTTTTTCTAGCGGGAGTAAAGATACGCAGTATTTT. Encoded protein: CASSFSSGSKDTQYF.

This clone was recorded once. The V call is TRBV7-3, the J call TRBJ1-6; D gene uncertain. V was pared by 2 bases and J by 12 bases, with 17 bases between. The germline V gene has CDR1 SGHTA and CDR2 FQGTGA. This CDR3 is built from 15 residues. The CDR3 reads CASSLGLRPSEPLHF. CDR3 DNA: TGTGCCAGCAGCTTAGGCCTGAGGCCAAGCGAACCCCTCCACTTT.

This clone was seen once. DNA for the CDR3: TGTGCCAGCAGCTTGACGTTGGGGCTTGAAGCTTTCTTT. Translation: CASSLTLGLEAFF. This chain links TRBV5-6 with TRBJ1-1; D might be TRBD1 (5 bases). The CDR3 runs to 13 residues. Germline CDR1 is SGHDT and CDR2 is YYEEEE. The V end lost 1 base, the J end lost 7 bases, and 11 bases lay between the germline ends.